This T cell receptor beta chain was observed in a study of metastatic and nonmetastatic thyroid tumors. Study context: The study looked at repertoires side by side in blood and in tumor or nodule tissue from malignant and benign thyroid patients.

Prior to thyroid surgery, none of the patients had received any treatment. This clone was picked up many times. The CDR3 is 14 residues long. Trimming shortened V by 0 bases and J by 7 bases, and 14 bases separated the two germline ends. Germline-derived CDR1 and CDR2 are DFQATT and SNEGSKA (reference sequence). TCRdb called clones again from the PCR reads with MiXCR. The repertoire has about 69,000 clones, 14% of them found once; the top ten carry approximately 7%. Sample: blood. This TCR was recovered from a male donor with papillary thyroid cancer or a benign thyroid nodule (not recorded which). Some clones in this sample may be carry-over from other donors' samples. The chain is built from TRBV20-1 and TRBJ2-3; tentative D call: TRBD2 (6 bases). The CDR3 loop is CSARDPGRGNTQYF. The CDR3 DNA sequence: TGCAGTGCTAGAGATCCCGGGAGAGGAAATACGCAGTATTTT.